The TCR beta chain described here comes from a study of CD8 T cells in ankylosing spondylitis. Overall study results and limits: Apparently characteristic of ankylosing spondylitis blood was a TCR beta motif (roughly eight highly homologous variants). Some motif variants had been reported before (in reactive arthritis synovial fluid and blood). Those disease-linked clones were CD8+; they were also relatively rare in peripheral blood.

The CDR3 covers 13 residues. Germline V gene lookup returns CDR1 DFQATT and CDR2 SNEGSKA (reference sequence). V shed 3 bases and J shed 5 bases, with 11 bases lying between them. This clonotype was detected ten times or more. The antigen is undetermined. Preparation of TCR beta libraries was done by quantitative 5'-RACE with molecular barcodes. TCRdb re-analysed the 5' RACE reads in MiXCR, keeping a single row per CDR3 protein. Of around 300,000 distinct CDR3 sequences in the sample, more than 9% were seen once. This chain joins TRBV20-1 and TRBJ2-1; perhaps D is TRBD1 or TRBD2 (5 bases each). The clonotype comes from a female donor with ankylosing spondylitis or in good health (not recorded which). Sequenced input: blood, either unsorted or a sorted T cell fraction (not recorded which). The chain's CDR3 is CSASRDQDNEQFF. CDR3 sequence (DNA): TGCAGTGCTAGCCGGGACCAAGACAATGAGCAGTTCTTC.